This entry features one T cell receptor (beta chain) sequence. Its antigen specificity is not known. A read error may produce the germline difference seen at one junction end. This entry comes from a study of post-analysis software for immune sequencing data (dated by TCRdb to 2015 to 2017). About the investigation overall: Relapsing-remitting, secondary progressive and progressive-relapsing multiple sclerosis were recorded as disease courses, and subtype annotation was lacking for some patients. The patient repertoires were compared against more than 10 previously published healthy control repertoires obtained from donors aged roughly 6 to 26 years. A subset of samples was prepared in parallel using single-end sample barcoding, then pooled and co-amplified after Illumina adapter ligation. On the study overall, not on this receptor specifically: Strong co-clustering of samples prepared in the same batch was shown by direct clustering with F measure, prompting a batch-effect correction. Patients showed significantly higher frequencies than controls for a few TRBV segments, among them TRBV5-6, TRBV5-1 and TRBV20-1. The multiple sclerosis patient group was slightly younger than the control group. Compared with controls, multiple sclerosis patients had significantly lower normalized Chao1 diversity, a finding suggesting substantial peripheral T-cell clonal expansion.

The CDR3, from cysteine to phenylalanine, totals 14 residues. Only the CDR3 DNA stays, 42 bases, in frame from base 1. Based on the germline V gene (reference sequence), the CDR1 and CDR2 sequences are SGHKS and YYEKEE. The receptor library was made with PCR. The sequencing machine was an Illumina HiSeq 2500. To reduce PCR and sequencing biases, unique molecular identifiers were built into the TCR beta cDNA libraries. About 500,000 cDNA molecules were obtained per 1 to 10 million input T cells, so each molecule approximated one T cell. The patient libraries were prepared and sequenced using the same protocol as the earlier healthy control dataset. Within a given batch, samples were prepared together, multiplexed and sequenced on the same HiSeq lane. Turning to the authors' computational methods: MIGEC was used to process the raw barcoded reads, and molecular identifier groups with only a single read were discarded before consensus assembly and CDR3 extraction. Clonotype tables were post-analysed with VDJtools, and diversity was normalized by down-sampling all datasets to the smallest sample size. To correct batch-related cross-sample contamination, repertoire overlap clustering matched CDR3 amino acid sequences but not nucleotide sequences. TCRdb cleaned the public reads at Q25 with fastp, built clones with MiXCR and kept in-frame beta chains. Every distinct CDR3 protein forms one entry, paired with its most common genes and DNA. The V and J calls and clone size come from TCRdb's table, not from the authors' own analysis. Present in this sample are hundreds of thousands of distinct CDR3 sequences, about 32% of which were seen just once. Around 0.56% of the sample goes to the ten largest clones.

To demonstrate the VDJtools post-analysis software, TCR beta repertoires were profiled from the peripheral blood of 10 to 15 young patients with multiple sclerosis. The multiple sclerosis patients were children and adolescents between roughly 6 and 16 years of age. The chain uses TRBV5-5 and TRBJ2-1, with TRBD1 matching 12 junction bases. Sample: blood. The TCR comes from a girl under 18 with multiple sclerosis. The CDR3 reads CANSPGQGALEQFF. The nucleotide sequence is given as TGTGCCAACAGCCCGGGACAGGGGGCTCTTGAGCAGTTCTTC.